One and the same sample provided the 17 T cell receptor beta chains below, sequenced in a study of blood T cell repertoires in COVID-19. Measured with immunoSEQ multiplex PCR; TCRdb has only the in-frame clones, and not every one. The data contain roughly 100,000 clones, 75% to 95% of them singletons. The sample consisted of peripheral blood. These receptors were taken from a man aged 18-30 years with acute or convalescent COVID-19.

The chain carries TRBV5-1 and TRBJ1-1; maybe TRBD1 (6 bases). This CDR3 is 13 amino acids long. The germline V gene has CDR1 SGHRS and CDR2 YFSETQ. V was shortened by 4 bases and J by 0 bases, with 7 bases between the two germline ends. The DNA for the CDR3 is TGCGCCAGCAGCGGACAGTTGAACACTGAAGCTTTCTTT. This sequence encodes CASSGQLNTEAFF.

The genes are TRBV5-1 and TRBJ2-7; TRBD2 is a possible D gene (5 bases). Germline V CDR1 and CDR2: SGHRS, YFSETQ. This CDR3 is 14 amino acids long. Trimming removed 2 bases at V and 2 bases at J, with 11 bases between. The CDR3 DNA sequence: TGCGCCAGCAGCTTCCAGGAGGATACCTACGAGCAGTACTTC. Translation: CASSFQEDTYEQYF.

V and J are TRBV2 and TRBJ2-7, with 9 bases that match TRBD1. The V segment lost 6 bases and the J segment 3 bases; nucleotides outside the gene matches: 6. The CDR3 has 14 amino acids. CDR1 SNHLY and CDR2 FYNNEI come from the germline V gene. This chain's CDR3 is CASSRDRDDYEQYF. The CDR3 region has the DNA TGTGCCAGCAGCCGGGACAGGGACGACTACGAGCAGTACTTC.

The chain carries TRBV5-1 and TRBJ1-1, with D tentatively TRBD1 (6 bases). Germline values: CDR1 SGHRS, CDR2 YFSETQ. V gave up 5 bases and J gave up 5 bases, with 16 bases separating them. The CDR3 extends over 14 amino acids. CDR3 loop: CASRIGTSVTEAFF. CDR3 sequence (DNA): TGCGCCAGCAGAATCGGGACATCGGTAACTGAAGCTTTCTTT.

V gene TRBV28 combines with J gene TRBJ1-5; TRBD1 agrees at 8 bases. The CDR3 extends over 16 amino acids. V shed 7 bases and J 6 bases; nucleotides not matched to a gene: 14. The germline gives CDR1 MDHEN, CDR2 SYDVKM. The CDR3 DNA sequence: TGTGCCAGCAACCCGGACAGGGTGAGTTTCCTTCAGCCCCAGCATTTT. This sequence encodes CASNPDRVSFLQPQHF.

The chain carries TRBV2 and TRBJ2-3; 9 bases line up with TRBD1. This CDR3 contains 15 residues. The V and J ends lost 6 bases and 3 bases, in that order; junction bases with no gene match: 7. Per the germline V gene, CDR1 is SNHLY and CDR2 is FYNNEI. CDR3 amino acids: CASRRTGVRTDTQYF. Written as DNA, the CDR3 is TGTGCCAGCAGAAGGACAGGGGTTAGAACAGATACGCAGTATTTT.

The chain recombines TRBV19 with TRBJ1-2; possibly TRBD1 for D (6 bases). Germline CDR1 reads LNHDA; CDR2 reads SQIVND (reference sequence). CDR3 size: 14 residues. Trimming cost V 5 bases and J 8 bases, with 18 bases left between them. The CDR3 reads CASSRQGTMGGYTF. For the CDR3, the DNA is TGTGCCAGTAGTCGGCAGGGGACTATGGGGGGCTACACCTTC.

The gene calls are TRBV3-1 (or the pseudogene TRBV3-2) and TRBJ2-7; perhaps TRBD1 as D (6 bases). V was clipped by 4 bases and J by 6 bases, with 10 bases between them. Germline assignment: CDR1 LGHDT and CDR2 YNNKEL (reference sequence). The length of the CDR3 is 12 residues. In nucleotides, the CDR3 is TGTGCCAGCAGCCCGACAGGAGGCGAGCAGTACTTC. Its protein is CASSPTGGEQYF.

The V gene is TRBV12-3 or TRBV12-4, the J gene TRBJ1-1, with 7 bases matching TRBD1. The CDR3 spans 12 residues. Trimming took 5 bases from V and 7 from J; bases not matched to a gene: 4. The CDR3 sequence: CASSPRTGEAFF. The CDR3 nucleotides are TGTGCCAGCAGTCCTAGGACAGGTGAAGCTTTCTTT.

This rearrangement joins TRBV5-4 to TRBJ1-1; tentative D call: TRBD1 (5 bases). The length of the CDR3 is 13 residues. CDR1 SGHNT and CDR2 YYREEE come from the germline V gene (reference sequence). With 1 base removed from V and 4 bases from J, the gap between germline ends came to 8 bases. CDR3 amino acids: CASSLQGSTEAFF. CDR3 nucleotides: TGTGCCAGCAGCTTGCAGGGATCCACTGAAGCTTTCTTT.

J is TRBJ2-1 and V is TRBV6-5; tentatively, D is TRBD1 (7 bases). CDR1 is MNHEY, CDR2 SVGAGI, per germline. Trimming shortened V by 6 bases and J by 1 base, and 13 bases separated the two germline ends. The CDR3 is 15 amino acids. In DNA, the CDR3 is TGTGCCAGCAGCGTCAGGGGGGTTTCCTACAATGAGCAGTTCTTC. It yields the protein CASSVRGVSYNEQFF.

In DNA, the CDR3 is TGCGCCAGCAGCTTATCTCCCAGCGTCAATGAGCAGTTCTTC. Translation gives CASSLSPSVNEQFF. This sequence joins TRBV5-1 and TRBJ2-1; D gene unclear. The length of the CDR3 is 14 residues. Per the germline V gene, CDR1 is SGHRS and CDR2 is YFSETQ. Trimming cost V 2 bases and J 6 bases, with 12 bases left between them.

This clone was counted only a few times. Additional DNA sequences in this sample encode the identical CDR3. The CDR3 coding sequence is TGTGCCAGCAGCCCCCTCGGCGGACAGGGCAATCAGCCCCAGCATTTT. This translates into CASSPLGGQGNQPQHF. The V gene is TRBV7-9, the J gene TRBJ1-5; 7 bases map to TRBD1. Trimming cost V 5 bases and J 2 bases; bases outside gene matches: 9. CDR1 is SEHNR and CDR2 is FQNEAQ in the germline V gene (reference sequence). The CDR3 totals 16 residues.

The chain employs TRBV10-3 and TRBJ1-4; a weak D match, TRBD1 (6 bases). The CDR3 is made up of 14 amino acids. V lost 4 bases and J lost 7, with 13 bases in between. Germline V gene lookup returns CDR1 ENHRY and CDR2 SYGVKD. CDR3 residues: CAISGTGMGEKLFF. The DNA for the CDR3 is TGTGCCATCAGTGGTACAGGGATGGGTGAAAAACTGTTTTTT.

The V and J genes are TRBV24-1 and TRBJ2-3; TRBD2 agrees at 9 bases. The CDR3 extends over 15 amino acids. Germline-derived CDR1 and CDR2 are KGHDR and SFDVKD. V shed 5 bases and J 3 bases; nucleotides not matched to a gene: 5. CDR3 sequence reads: CATSGASGATDTQYF. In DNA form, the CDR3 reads TGTGCCACCAGTGGGGCTAGCGGGGCTACAGATACGCAGTATTTT.

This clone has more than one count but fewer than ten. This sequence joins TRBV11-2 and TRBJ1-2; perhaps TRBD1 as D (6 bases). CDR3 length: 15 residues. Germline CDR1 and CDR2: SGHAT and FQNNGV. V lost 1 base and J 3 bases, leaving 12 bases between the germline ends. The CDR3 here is CASSLGPTGYYGYTF. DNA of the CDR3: TGTGCCAGCAGCTTAGGTCCGACAGGCTACTATGGCTACACCTTC.

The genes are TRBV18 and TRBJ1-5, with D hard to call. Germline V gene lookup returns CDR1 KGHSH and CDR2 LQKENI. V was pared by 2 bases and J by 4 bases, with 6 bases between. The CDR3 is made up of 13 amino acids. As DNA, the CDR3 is TGTGCCAGCTCACCAGCAGAAAATCAGCCCCAGCATTTT. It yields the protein CASSPAENQPQHF.